This TCR beta chain was identified during a study of OX40 agonist ivuxolimab in advanced cancers. Study-level background: The costimulatory receptor OX40 (CD134) was targeted by ivuxolimab, a fully human IgG2 agonistic monoclonal antibody. The monotherapy dose-escalation portion (N ≈ 56 patients) of the phase I ivuxolimab trial is reported in the paper. Patients were allowed to have had prior anti-PD-1, anti-PD-L1 or anti-CTLA-4 therapy, and approximately 41% of the dose-escalation patients had previously received checkpoint inhibitors. Of the approximately 54 dose-escalation patients, hepatocellular carcinoma was present in around 19, melanoma in around 15, renal cell carcinoma in 9 and head and neck cancer in 9. In the dose-escalation cohort, approximately 82% of patients were male, and the mean age was 60 years with a range of about 20 to 90. Intravenous ivuxolimab was administered to patients every 2 weeks at six dose levels: 0.01, 0.1, 0.3, 1.5, 3 and 10 mg/kg. Peripheral TCRbeta sequencing was intended to test whether TCR sequence diversity was altered and clonal T-cell expansion was caused by ivuxolimab. Partial responses occurred in three dose-escalation patients: two with cutaneous melanoma and one with hepatocellular carcinoma.

To sequence the TCRbeta CDR3 region, genomic DNA was isolated from the sorted cells. TCRbeta CDR3 regions were sequenced using the immunoSEQ Assay. TCRdb retrieved this table from immuneACCESS and kept in-frame rearrangements only. Not all clones are present; in checked studies, unresolved V genes account for under half, and no reason is known for the remainder. Here the sample has about 73,000 clones; over 75% occur a single time. The top ten constitute 0.5% to 0.55% of the sample. On this clone: Its antigen is currently not known. No clone much larger than this one lies a single base away; base qualities are absent.

The trial excluded patients who had a history of autoimmune disease or who were on systemic immunosuppression. In every dose cohort, peripheral blood was drawn for TCR sequencing at baseline, cycle 4 day 1, and cycle 7 day 1. The samples were drawn from a first-in-human, open-label, multicenter phase I dose-escalation trial of ivuxolimab. Adults with locally advanced or metastatic melanoma, renal cell, hepatocellular, or head and neck squamous cell carcinoma were enrolled in the trial. Before TCR sequencing, CD4+ T cells and CD8+ T cells were sorted from peripheral blood as separate populations. Findings and caveats that apply to the study as a whole: On average, CD8+ T cells showed more expanded clones than CD4+ T cells after ivuxolimab. In the 0.1-3.0 mg/kg groups, partial responders had among the lowest normalized peripheral clonal expansion, particularly in CD8+ T cells. The antigen specificity of the peripheral T cells that underwent clonal expansion was not determined. At doses of 0.1 to 3.0 mg/kg, clonal expansion of both CD4+ and CD8+ T cells in blood was seen between baseline and week 6. Low levels of normalized T-cell clonal expansion were also shown by some nonresponding patients.

The CDR3 runs 13 amino acids, cysteine and phenylalanine included. The read is trimmed to its CDR3 DNA, 39 bases read in frame from base 1. The germline V gene specifies SGHRS as CDR1 and YFSETQ as CDR2. The germline V and J ends show losses of 5 bases and 6 bases respectively, and no gene match explains 5 bases of the junction. The receptor was isolated from an adult with an advanced solid tumor such as melanoma, head and neck, liver or kidney cancer. The material sequenced was CD4+ or CD8+ T cells sorted from blood, taken in a trial of the OX40 agonist ivuxolimab. The rearrangement combines TRBV5-1 with TRBJ2-5, and 9 bases in between align with TRBD2. In nucleotide form, the sequence is TGCGCCAGCAGTGTAGCGGGAGAAAAGACCCAGTACTTC. The translation is CASSVAGEKTQYF.